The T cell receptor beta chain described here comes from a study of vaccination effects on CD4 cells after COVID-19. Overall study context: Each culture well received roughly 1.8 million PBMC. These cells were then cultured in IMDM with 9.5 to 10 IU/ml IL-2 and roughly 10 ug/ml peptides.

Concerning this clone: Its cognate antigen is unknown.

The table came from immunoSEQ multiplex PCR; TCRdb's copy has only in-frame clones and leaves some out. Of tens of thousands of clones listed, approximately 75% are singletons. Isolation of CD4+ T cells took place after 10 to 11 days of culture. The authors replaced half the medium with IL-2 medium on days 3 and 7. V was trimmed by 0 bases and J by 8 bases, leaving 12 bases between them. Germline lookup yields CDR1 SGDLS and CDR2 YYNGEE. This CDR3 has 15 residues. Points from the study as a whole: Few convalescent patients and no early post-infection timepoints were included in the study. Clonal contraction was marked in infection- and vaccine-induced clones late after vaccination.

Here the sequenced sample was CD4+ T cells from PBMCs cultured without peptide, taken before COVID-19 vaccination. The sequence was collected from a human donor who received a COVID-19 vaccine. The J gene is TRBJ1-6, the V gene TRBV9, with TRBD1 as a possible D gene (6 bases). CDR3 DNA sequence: TGTGCCAGCAGCGTAGCCGCAGGGGCCTATTCACCCCTCCACTTT. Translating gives CASSVAAGAYSPLHF.